This record concerns one TCR beta chain sequence. Its specificity is unknown. This specimen comes from a study of CD8+ T cells in alopecia areata. The authors extracted RNA and reverse transcribed it into cDNA as the sequencing template. The table came from immunoSEQ multiplex PCR; TCRdb's copy has only in-frame clones and leaves some out. The sample lists fewer than 250,000 clones; about two fifths were seen once. The germline V gene has CDR1 GTSNPN and CDR2 SVGIG (reference sequence). Trimming pared 1 base from V and 4 bases from J, leaving 12 bases between. This CDR3 has 14 residues. Points from the study as a whole: Scalp and blood retained many expanded lesional clones during tofacitinib.

The treatment was: oral pan-JAK inhibitor, 5-10 mg twice daily. Both peripheral blood and punch biopsies of lesional scalp skin were obtained from patients who had alopecia areata. The J gene is TRBJ2-3, the V gene TRBV30, with a possible D match to TRBD1 (5 bases). The sample here was CD4+ T cells sorted from blood, taken between weeks 30 and 35, from a patient treated with tofacitinib. The receptor comes from a human donor with alopecia areata. CDR3 residues: CAWSARTPPDTQYF. The CDR3 nucleotides are TGTGCCTGGAGTGCCCGGACACCCCCAGATACGCAGTATTTT.